This entry lists 23 T cell receptor beta chains sequenced from one sample in a study of blood T cells in healthy people across ages. Through a sample-barcoded 5' primer and a J-beta primer mix, a second PCR was run for 7 to 11 cycles. TCRdb ran MiXCR on the 5' RACE reads and lists one entry per CDR3 protein. The sample lists roughly 800,000 distinct CDR3 sequences, roughly 50% occurring once. Material: blood. Source of these receptors: a man older than 75 in good health.

This clonotype showed up just a few times. V gene TRBV7-9 combines with J gene TRBJ1-1, with TRBD1 identical over 11 bases. This CDR3 is built from 15 residues. V dropped 2 bases and J dropped 4; count of bases not matched to a gene: 3. CDR1 and CDR2 (germline): SEHNR, FQNEAQ (reference sequence). The CDR3 loop reads CASSLTGTGGTEAFF. The CDR3 coding sequence is TGTGCCAGCAGCTTAACCGGGACAGGGGGCACTGAAGCTTTCTTT.

The chain couples TRBV28 to TRBJ1-2; 8 bases align to TRBD1. There are 15 residues in the CDR3. CDR1 is MDHEN and CDR2 is SYDVKM in the germline V gene. V lost 7 bases, J lost 5 bases, and 12 bases stayed unmatched. Here the CDR3 reads CASTSARTGLYGYTF. The CDR3 DNA follows: TGTGCCAGCACCTCCGCCCGGACAGGGTTATATGGCTACACCTTC.

The rearrangement joins TRBV6-1 to TRBJ2-1; TRBD2 matches 9 bases. The CDR3 totals 18 residues. Germline lookup yields CDR1 MNHNS and CDR2 SASEGT. V was clipped by 3 bases and J by 0 bases; unmatched bases: 9. CDR3 bases: TGTGCCAGCAGTGAGTGGTGGTCTAGCGGGGTCTCCTACAATGAGCAGTTCTTC. Protein: CASSEWWSSGVSYNEQFF.

The genes are TRBV4-1 and TRBJ2-2, with D perhaps matching TRBD2 (5 bases). The CDR3 runs 14 residues. In germline, CDR1 is MGHRA, CDR2 YSYEKL. Trimming stripped 5 bases from V and 9 bases from J, with 16 bases between. DNA of the CDR3: TGCGCCAGCAGCTACCGTGATCGAGGGCGGGAGCTGTTTTTT. Its protein product is CASSYRDRGRELFF.

The chain is built from TRBV6-5 and TRBJ1-4; 9 bases fit TRBD1. With V trimmed by 6 bases and J by 8 bases, 10 bases remained unmatched. Germline V gene lookup returns CDR1 MNHEY and CDR2 SVGAGI. The CDR3 covers 15 residues. The CDR3 is CASSRGDRVGEKLFF. The CDR3 bases are TGTGCCAGCAGCCGGGGGGACAGGGTTGGCGAAAAACTGTTTTTT.

The chain is built from TRBV2 and TRBJ2-1; 9 bases fit TRBD2. J was trimmed by 5 bases and V by 0 bases; bases with no gene match: 14. Germline V CDR1 and CDR2: SNHLY, FYNNEI. This CDR3 spans 19 amino acids. The CDR3 nucleotides read TGTGCCAGCAGTGAAGCGGTCGGACTAGCGACAGCCACCAACAATGAGCAGTTCTTC. Amino acid sequence: CASSEAVGLATATNNEQFF.

In its sample, this clonotype was seen a few times. V and J are TRBV7-2 and TRBJ1-1; D is unclear. Trimming took off 5 bases at V and 1 base at J, with 11 bases between the two ends. The germline gives CDR1 SGHTA, CDR2 FQGNSA. This CDR3 comprises 14 residues. CDR3 bases: TGTGCCAGCAGCCCGGTGTTTGGGAACACTGAAGCTTTCTTT. Its protein is CASSPVFGNTEAFF.

This clonotype was seen only a few times. The chain employs TRBV7-2 and TRBJ2-1, with 9 bases identical to TRBD2. The CDR3 runs to 14 residues. The germline gives CDR1 SGHTA, CDR2 FQGNSA. V was clipped by 7 bases and J by 8 bases; unmatched bases: 9. In nucleotides, the CDR3 is TGTGCCAGCACCCTGGCGGGAGGGATTCATGAGCAGTTCTTC. Its protein product is CASTLAGGIHEQFF.

This clonotype was picked up a small number of times. The chain couples TRBV6-2 or TRBV6-3 to TRBJ2-7; 8 bases line up with TRBD1. CDR1 is MNHEY and CDR2 is SVGEGT in the germline V gene. This CDR3 has 15 amino acids. V dropped 6 bases and J dropped 3; count of bases not matched to a gene: 10. CDR3 amino acids: CASSQGQGPIYEQYF. The CDR3 bases are TGTGCCAGCAGCCAAGGACAGGGACCCATCTACGAGCAGTACTTC.

The count of this clonotype is one. The chain has TRBV12-3 or TRBV12-4 and TRBJ1-3; D is possibly TRBD1 (6 bases). This CDR3 has 13 amino acids. Trimming removed 3 bases at V and 5 bases at J, with 8 bases between. CDR3 coding DNA: TGTGCCAGCAGTTTTGGGGGGCGAAACACCATATATTTT. It translates to CASSFGGRNTIYF.

This chain links TRBV6-2 or TRBV6-3 with TRBJ2-3; 7 nucleotides align to TRBD2. The CDR3 is made up of 14 amino acids. V shed 4 bases, J shed 14 bases, and the junction held 15 bases outside the gene matches. Per the germline V gene, CDR1 is MNHEY and CDR2 is SVGEGT. The CDR3 DNA reads TGTGCCAGCAGTTGGACGGGGGGTGGCAGATACGCGTATTTT. This encodes CASSWTGGGRYAYF.

The chain employs TRBV5-4 and TRBJ1-2; TRBD1 matches at 8 bases. With V trimmed by 4 bases and J by 0 bases, 5 bases remained unmatched. The CDR3 length is 15 residues. The germline V gene has CDR1 SGHNT and CDR2 YYREEE (reference sequence). The CDR3 coding sequence is TGTGCCAGCAGCCCGGGACAGGCAGCTAACTATGGCTACACCTTC. Translated: CASSPGQAANYGYTF.

This clonotype was observed a few times. At one of its ends the junction is not consistent with the germline gene, which may arise from a read error. This chain uses TRBV7-7 with TRBJ2-1; no definite D call. The germline V gene has CDR1 SSHAT and CDR2 FNYEAQ (reference sequence). The CDR3 totals 13 residues. The CDR3 coding sequence is TGTGCTAGCAGTCCTAGGACCTACAATGAGCAGTTCTTC. Amino acids: CASSPRTYNEQFF.

This chain uses TRBV11-2 with TRBJ2-1, with D perhaps matching TRBD2 (5 bases). The DNA end is more similar to TRBJ2-7, so the J call may be wrong. The CDR3 contains 15 residues. CDR1 and CDR2 from the germline V gene are SGHAT and FQNNGV. Here the CDR3 reads CASSLGRATYNEQYF. The CDR3 nucleotides are TGTGCCAGCAGCTTAGGGCGGGCGACCTACAATGAGCAGTACTTC.

About this clonotype: At one boundary the junction diverges from the germline segment, which might be a read error. The chain recombines TRBV9 with TRBJ2-1; 8 bases match TRBD2. The J call may be incorrect, as the DNA end agrees better with TRBJ2-7. CDR1 SGDLS and CDR2 YYNGEE come from the germline V gene. The CDR3 consists of 13 residues. The CDR3 protein is CASIVGAGDEQYF. The CDR3 DNA is TGTGCCAGCATCGTAGGAGCGGGGGACGAGCAGTACTTC.

This sequence joins TRBV4-1 and TRBJ2-7; the D gene is possibly TRBD2 (7 bases). The CDR3 is 15 amino acids. V was trimmed by 3 bases and J by 0 bases, leaving 12 bases between them. Germline assignment: CDR1 MGHRA and CDR2 YSYEKL. This CDR3 reads CASSQRGGTSYEQYF. The CDR3, as DNA: TGCGCCAGCAGCCAGAGGGGGGGCACCTCCTACGAGCAGTACTTC.

The sample holds a few counts of this clonotype. The V gene is TRBV20-1, the J gene TRBJ2-3; D not certain. Germline CDR1 is DFQATT and CDR2 is SNEGSKA (reference sequence). This CDR3 region has 13 residues. Trimming stripped 8 bases from V and 1 base from J, with 13 bases between. Here the CDR3 DNA reads TGCAGTACTCCCGGTGGGGGCACAGATACGCAGTATTTT. This gives the protein CSTPGGGTDTQYF.

The chain joins TRBV13 to TRBJ1-1, with a possible D match to TRBD1 (5 bases). Germline CDR1 PRHDT, CDR2 FYEKMQ (reference sequence). The CDR3 runs 12 residues. With 4 bases removed from V and 5 bases from J, the gap between germline ends came to 8 bases. For the CDR3, the DNA is TGTGCCAGCAGCTCAGGGAAAACTGAAGCTTTCTTT. As protein: CASSSGKTEAFF.

The chain combines TRBV7-9 with TRBJ2-7; D gene ambiguous. This CDR3 has 14 residues. Germline V gives CDR1 SEHNR, CDR2 FQNEAQ (reference sequence). Trimming removed 1 base at V and 3 bases at J, with 10 bases between. CDR3 amino acids: CASSLEVSLYEQYF. DNA for the CDR3: TGTGCCAGCAGCTTAGAAGTCTCTCTCTACGAGCAGTACTTC.

The V gene is TRBV5-1, the J gene TRBJ2-7; TRBD2 aligns across 7 bases. With V trimmed by 4 bases and J by 3 bases, 13 bases remained unmatched. The CDR3 covers 16 residues. The germline V gene encodes CDR1 SGHRS and CDR2 YFSETQ. The DNA for the CDR3 is TGCGCCAGCAGCCCGGGACTAAGACCCAGCCGCTACGAGCAGTACTTC. Amino acid sequence: CASSPGLRPSRYEQYF.

This clonotype came up a few times. V is TRBV5-1 and J is TRBJ2-3; tentative D call: TRBD2 (6 bases). V lost 4 bases to trimming and J lost 0 bases, with 12 bases between them. This CDR3 has 15 amino acids. The germline V gene encodes CDR1 SGHRS and CDR2 YFSETQ. The CDR3 loop reads CASSAGLSSTDTQYF. The CDR3, as DNA: TGCGCCAGCAGCGCGGGACTGTCTAGCACAGATACGCAGTATTTT.

This clonotype was detected only a few times. This chain uses TRBV13 with TRBJ1-4, with TRBD1 identical over 10 bases. CDR1 PRHDT and CDR2 FYEKMQ come from the germline V gene (reference sequence). V was pared by 5 bases and J by 3 bases, with 9 bases of the junction left unmatched. The CDR3 has 17 residues. The DNA for the CDR3 is TGTGCCAGCAGCCCAGGGGGACAGGGGTTAGCTAATGAAAAACTGTTTTTT. Its translation is CASSPGGQGLANEKLFF.

The CDR3 coding sequence is TGTGCCAGCAGTTTAGTGACGGTTACTATGCCCTATGGCTACACCTTC. Translated: CASSLVTVTMPYGYTF. The chain employs TRBV12-3 or TRBV12-4 and TRBJ1-2, with D unclear. The V and J ends lost 1 base and 4 bases respectively, with 16 bases between them. The CDR3 runs 16 residues.